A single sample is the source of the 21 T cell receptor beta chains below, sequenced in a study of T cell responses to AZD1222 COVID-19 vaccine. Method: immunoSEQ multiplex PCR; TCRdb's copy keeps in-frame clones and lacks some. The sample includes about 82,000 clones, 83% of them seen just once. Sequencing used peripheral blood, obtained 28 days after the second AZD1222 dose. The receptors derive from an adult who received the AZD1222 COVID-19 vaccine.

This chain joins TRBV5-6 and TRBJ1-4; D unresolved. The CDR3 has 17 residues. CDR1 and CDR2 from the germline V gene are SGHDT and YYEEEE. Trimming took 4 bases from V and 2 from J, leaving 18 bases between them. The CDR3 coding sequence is TGTGCCAGCAGCAAGCTACTATTATTTAGTACTAATGAAAAACTGTTTTTT. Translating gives CASSKLLLFSTNEKLFF.

Written as DNA, the CDR3 is TGTGCCAGCAGCTTGCCCCCGAGCGGGAGGGCTGGAGATACGCAGTATTTT. Residues: CASSLPPSGRAGDTQYF. V is TRBV5-8 and J is TRBJ2-3; 10 bases match TRBD2. The CDR3 sequence is 17 residues long. CDR1 SGHTS and CDR2 YDEGEE come from the germline V gene. After removal of 1 base from V and 5 bases from J, the junction contained 10 bases not matched to a gene.

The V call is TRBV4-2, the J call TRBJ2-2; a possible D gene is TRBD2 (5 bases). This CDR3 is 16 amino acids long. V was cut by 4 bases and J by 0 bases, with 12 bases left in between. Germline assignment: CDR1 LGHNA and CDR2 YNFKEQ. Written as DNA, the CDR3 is TGTGCCAGCAGCCCGCCCGCCGGGGCGAACACCGGGGAGCTGTTTTTT. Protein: CASSPPAGANTGELFF.

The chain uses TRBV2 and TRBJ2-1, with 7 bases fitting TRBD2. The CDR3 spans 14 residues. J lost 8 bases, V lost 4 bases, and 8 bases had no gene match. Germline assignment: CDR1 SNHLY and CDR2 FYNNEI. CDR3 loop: CASSVAGEPHEQFF. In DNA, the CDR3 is TGTGCCAGCAGTGTGGCGGGAGAACCCCATGAGCAGTTCTTC.

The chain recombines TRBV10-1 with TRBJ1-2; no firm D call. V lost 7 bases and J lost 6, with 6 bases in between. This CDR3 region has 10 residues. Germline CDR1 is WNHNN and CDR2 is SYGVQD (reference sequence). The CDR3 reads CASNWDGYTF. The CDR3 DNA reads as TGCGCCAGCAATTGGGATGGCTACACCTTC.

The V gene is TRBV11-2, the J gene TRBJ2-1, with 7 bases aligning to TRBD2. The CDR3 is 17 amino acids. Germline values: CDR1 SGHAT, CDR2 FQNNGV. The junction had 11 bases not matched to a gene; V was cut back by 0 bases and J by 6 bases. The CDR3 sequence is CASSLEERDYSSNEQFF. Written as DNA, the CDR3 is TGTGCCAGCAGCTTAGAAGAAAGGGACTATTCATCCAATGAGCAGTTCTTC. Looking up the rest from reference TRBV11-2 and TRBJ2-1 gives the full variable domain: EAGVAQSPRYKIIEKRQSVAFWCNPISGHATLYWYQQILGQGPKLLIQFQNNGVVDDSQLPKDRFSAERLKGVDSTLKIQPAKLEDSAVYLCASSLEERDYSSNEQFFGPGTRLTVL.

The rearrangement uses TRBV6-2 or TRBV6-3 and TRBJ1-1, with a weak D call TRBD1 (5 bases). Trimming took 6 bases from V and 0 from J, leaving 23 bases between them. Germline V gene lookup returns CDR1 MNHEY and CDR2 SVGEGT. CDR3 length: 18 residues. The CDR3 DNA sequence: TGTGCCAGCAGCCGGGCCGGGACCTCATTTGGGATGAACACTGAAGCTTTCTTT. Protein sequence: CASSRAGTSFGMNTEAFF.

This CDR3 is CASTPILAVSYNEQFF. The CDR3 DNA reads as TGTGCCAGTACCCCCATCCTCGCTGTCTCCTACAATGAGCAGTTCTTC. The chain uses TRBV19 and TRBJ2-1, with D unclear. V dropped 7 bases and J dropped 0 bases, with 16 bases sitting between them. This CDR3 is built from 16 residues. Germline values: CDR1 LNHDA, CDR2 SQIVND (reference sequence).

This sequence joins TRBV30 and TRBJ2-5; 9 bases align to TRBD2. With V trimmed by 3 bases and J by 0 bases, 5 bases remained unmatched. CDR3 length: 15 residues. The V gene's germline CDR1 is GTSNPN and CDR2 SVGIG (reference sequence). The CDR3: CAWRIAGANQETQYF. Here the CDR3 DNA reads TGTGCCTGGAGAATAGCGGGAGCAAACCAAGAGACCCAGTACTTC.

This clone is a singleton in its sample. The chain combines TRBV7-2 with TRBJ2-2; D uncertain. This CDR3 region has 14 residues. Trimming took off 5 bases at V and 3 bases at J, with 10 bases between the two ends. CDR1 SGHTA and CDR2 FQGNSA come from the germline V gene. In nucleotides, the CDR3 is TGTGCCAGCAGCACGCTACGGGACACCGGGGAGCTGTTTTTT. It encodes CASSTLRDTGELFF.

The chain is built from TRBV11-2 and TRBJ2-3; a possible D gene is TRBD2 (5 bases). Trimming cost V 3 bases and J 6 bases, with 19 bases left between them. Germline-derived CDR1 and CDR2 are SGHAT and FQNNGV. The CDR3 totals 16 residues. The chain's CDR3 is CASSFRSIGLMDTQYF. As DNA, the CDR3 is TGTGCCAGCAGCTTCCGCTCTATAGGACTGATGGATACGCAGTATTTT.

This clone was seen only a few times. In nucleotides, the CDR3 is TGTGCCAGCAGCCCGGGACGTATCCTTGGGGATACTGAAGCTTTCTTT. Its translation: CASSPGRILGDTEAFF. This chain links TRBV5-4 with TRBJ1-1, with TRBD1 as a possible D gene (5 bases). Trimming left V 4 bases short and J 5 bases short, with 21 bases between. The CDR3 sequence is 16 residues long. Germline V lookup: CDR1 SGHNT, CDR2 YYREEE (reference sequence).

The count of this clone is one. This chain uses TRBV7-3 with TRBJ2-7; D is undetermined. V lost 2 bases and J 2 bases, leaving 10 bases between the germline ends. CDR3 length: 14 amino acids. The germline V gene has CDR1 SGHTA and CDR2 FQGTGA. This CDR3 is CASSLAVNAYEQYF. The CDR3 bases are TGTGCCAGCAGCTTAGCGGTCAATGCCTACGAGCAGTACTTC.

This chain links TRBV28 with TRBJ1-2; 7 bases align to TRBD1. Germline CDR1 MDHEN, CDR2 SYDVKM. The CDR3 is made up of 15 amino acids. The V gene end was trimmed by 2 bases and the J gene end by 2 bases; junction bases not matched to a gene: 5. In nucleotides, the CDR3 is TGTGCCAGCAGTTTACCCTTGACAGGGAACTATGGCTACACCTTC. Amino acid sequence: CASSLPLTGNYGYTF.

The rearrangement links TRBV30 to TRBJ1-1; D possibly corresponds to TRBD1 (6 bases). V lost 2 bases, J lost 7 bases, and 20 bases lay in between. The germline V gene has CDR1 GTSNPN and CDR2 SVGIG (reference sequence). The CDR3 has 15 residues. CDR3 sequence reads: CAWSLSWGRNLEAFF. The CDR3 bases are TGTGCCTGGAGTCTAAGCTGGGGGCGGAACCTTGAAGCTTTCTTT.

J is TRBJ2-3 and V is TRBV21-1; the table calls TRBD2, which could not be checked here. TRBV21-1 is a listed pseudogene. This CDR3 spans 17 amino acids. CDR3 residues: CASSEAGLLARTDTQYF. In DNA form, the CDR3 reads TGTGCCAGCAGCGAGGCGGGACTTCTTGCGCGCACAGATACGCAGTATTTT.

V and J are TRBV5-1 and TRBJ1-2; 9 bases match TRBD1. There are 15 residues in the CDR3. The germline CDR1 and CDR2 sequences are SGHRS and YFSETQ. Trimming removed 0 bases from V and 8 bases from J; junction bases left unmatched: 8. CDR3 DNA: TGCGCCAGCAGCTTGGCCCCGGGACAGGGACGAGGCTACACCTTC. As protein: CASSLAPGQGRGYTF.

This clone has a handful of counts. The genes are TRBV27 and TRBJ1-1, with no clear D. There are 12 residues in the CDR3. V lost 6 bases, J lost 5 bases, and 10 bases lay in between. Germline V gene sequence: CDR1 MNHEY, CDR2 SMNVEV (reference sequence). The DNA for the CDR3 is TGTGCCAGCAGCAGCAGTTGGACTGAAGCTTTCTTT. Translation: CASSSSWTEAFF.

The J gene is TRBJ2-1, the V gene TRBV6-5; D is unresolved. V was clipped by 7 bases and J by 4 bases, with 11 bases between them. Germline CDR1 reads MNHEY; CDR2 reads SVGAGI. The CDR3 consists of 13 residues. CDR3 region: CASKGSVYNEQFF. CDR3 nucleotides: TGTGCCAGCAAGGGTAGTGTGTACAATGAGCAGTTCTTC.

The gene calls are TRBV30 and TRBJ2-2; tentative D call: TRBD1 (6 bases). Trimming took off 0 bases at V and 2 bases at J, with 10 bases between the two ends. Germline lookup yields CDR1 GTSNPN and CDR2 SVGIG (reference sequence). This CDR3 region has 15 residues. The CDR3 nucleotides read TGTGCCTGGAGTGTTGGGGGCGGCAACACCGGGGAGCTGTTTTTT. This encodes CAWSVGGGNTGELFF.

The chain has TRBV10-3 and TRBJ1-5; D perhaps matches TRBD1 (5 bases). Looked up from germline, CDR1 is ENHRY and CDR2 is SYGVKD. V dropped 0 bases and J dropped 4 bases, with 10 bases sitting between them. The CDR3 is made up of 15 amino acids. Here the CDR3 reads CAISESGHPNQPQHF. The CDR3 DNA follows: TGTGCCATCAGTGAGTCCGGACATCCGAATCAGCCCCAGCATTTT.